This T cell receptor (beta chain) came from a study of T cells in localized non-small cell lung cancer. Study-level points and caveats: Peak T cell clonality was found in uninvolved adjacent lung, exceeding tumor.

Repertoires were generated with immunoSEQ multiplex PCR, while TCRdb's copy carries only in-frame clones and drops some. The sample holds 60,000 to 75,000 clones, roughly 79% seen once. As for this clone: The antigen is unknown.

CDR1 LNHDA and CDR2 SQIVND come from the germline V gene (reference sequence). V lost 7 bases to trimming and J lost 4 bases, with 22 bases between them. This CDR3 has 17 residues. This rearrangement joins TRBV19 to TRBJ1-4; D ambiguous. Material: PBMCs, obtained before any cancer treatment. This receptor was identified in a man aged 40 to 69 with stage II lung adenocarcinoma. CDR3 region: CASTPILRWGNNEKLFF. CDR3 coding DNA: TGTGCCAGTACCCCGATCCTTAGGTGGGGTAATAATGAAAAACTGTTTTTT.